This T cell receptor (beta chain) was sequenced for a study of Ad26.COV2.S vaccination and SARS-CoV-2 variants. The V gene end was trimmed by 5 bases and the J gene end by 4 bases; junction bases not matched to a gene: 14. Germline V CDR1 and CDR2: MNHEY, SMNVEV (reference sequence). CDR3 size: 17 residues. On this clone: Its antigen is as yet unknown.

Only in-frame clones appear in the TCRdb table, and some are missing; sequencing was by immunoSEQ multiplex PCR. The data hold more than 120,000 clones, with more than 80% observed a single time. Overall study results and limits: It was found that vaccine and placebo recipients had similar non-spike TCR breadth.

The chain uses TRBV27 and TRBJ1-5; 7 bases match TRBD1. The sequence came from a human donor who had recovered from COVID-19. Sequenced here: peripheral blood, sampled after recovery from COVID-19. The CDR3 DNA is TGTGCCAGCAGTCCTGCAGGGGGGGCCCGCCAGAATCAGCCCCAGCATTTT. This encodes CASSPAGGARQNQPQHF.